The rows below give T cell receptor beta chains drawn from one sample of a study of T cell repertoires in cytomegalovirus infection. In TCRdb, the reads were re-called with MiXCR into one record per CDR3 protein. Altogether about 110,000 distinct CDR3 sequences are present, roughly 31% being singletons, with the ten largest covering more than 35%. Their antigens remain unidentified. The source was CD8+ T cells from cultured PBMCs, collected from culture after CMV antigen stimulation. These receptors came from a human donor in good health (CMV status not recorded). Some clones in this sample may be carry-over from other donors' samples. Each CDR3 is given with its conserved first and last residue. For some rows the clone size is stated as once, few or many, or as a class when expanded; others skip it.

cdr3_aa: CASSLAAGVTEAFF; j_call: TRBJ1-1; clone_size: many; v_call: TRBV7-2
cdr3_aa: CASSLSHRDTDTQYF; j_call: TRBJ2-3; clone_size: .; v_call: TRBV28
cdr3_aa: CASSNRDSKETQYF; j_call: TRBJ2-5; clone_size: .; v_call: TRBV7-9
cdr3_aa: CASSPRASQAYEQYF; j_call: TRBJ2-7; clone_size: many; v_call: TRBV7-9
cdr3_aa: CASSLDGDRGYYGYTF; j_call: TRBJ1-2; clone_size: many; v_call: TRBV7-2
cdr3_aa: CASSSQGAANYGYTF; j_call: TRBJ1-2; clone_size: few; v_call: TRBV7-2
cdr3_aa: CASSFNRNYGYTF; j_call: TRBJ1-2; clone_size: many; v_call: TRBV5-5
cdr3_aa: CASSEGTVYNEQFF; j_call: TRBJ2-1; clone_size: few; v_call: TRBV7-9
cdr3_aa: CASSLSPAEQYF; j_call: TRBJ2-7; clone_size: .; v_call: TRBV5-3
cdr3_aa: CASSQGVSGGETQYF; j_call: TRBJ2-5; clone_size: few; v_call: TRBV4-1
cdr3_aa: CASSLPNRGSEAFF; j_call: TRBJ1-1; clone_size: many; v_call: TRBV11-2
cdr3_aa: CASSLLAGGAKNIQYF; j_call: TRBJ2-4; clone_size: .; v_call: TRBV12-3/TRBV12-4
cdr3_aa: CARSFPSLVYQETQYF; j_call: TRBJ2-5; clone_size: once; v_call: TRBV5-3
cdr3_aa: CASSEALGRTNTEAFF; j_call: TRBJ1-1; clone_size: medium-sized; v_call: TRBV6-1
cdr3_aa: CASSSSGTGHGELFF; j_call: TRBJ2-2; clone_size: .; v_call: TRBV12-3/TRBV12-4
cdr3_aa: CASSPRTTTRDFTDTQYF; j_call: TRBJ2-3; clone_size: .; v_call: TRBV9
cdr3_aa: CASSEDPYVRQGAGANTGELFF; j_call: TRBJ2-2; clone_size: many; v_call: TRBV6-1
cdr3_aa: CASSYTQELNQPQHF; j_call: TRBJ1-5; clone_size: many; v_call: TRBV6-2/TRBV6-3
cdr3_aa: CASSQEGGLLSSGANVLTF; j_call: TRBJ2-6; clone_size: .; v_call: TRBV4-1
cdr3_aa: CASSQDRGNTIYF; j_call: TRBJ1-3; clone_size: once; v_call: TRBV14
cdr3_aa: CASSLEDTTLGVFF; j_call: TRBJ1-4; clone_size: many; v_call: TRBV11-2
cdr3_aa: CASSLSLRVVNTEAFF; j_call: TRBJ1-1; clone_size: .; v_call: TRBV2
cdr3_aa: CASTLYTAGRIRRGADTQYF; j_call: TRBJ2-3; clone_size: few; v_call: TRBV28
cdr3_aa: CASSSRQGIESYNEQFF; j_call: TRBJ2-1; clone_size: many; v_call: TRBV7-2